This section outlines one TCR beta chain sequence together with its context. The entry originates in a study of blood T cell repertoires in COVID-19. The germline V and J ends were trimmed by 0 bases and 4 bases, with 12 bases remaining between them. CDR1 is LNHNV, CDR2 YYDKDF, per germline (reference sequence). CDR3 length: 15 residues. This table comes from immunoSEQ multiplex PCR, and its TCRdb copy is limited to in-frame clones, with some not included. Among some 64,000 clones listed, 70% to 90% were seen once. The chain carries TRBV15 and TRBJ2-5; TRBD2 might be the D (6 bases). The receptor comes from a man aged 45-65 years with active COVID-19. What was sequenced was peripheral blood. In nucleotides, the CDR3 is TGTGCCACCAGCAGAGAGTTCGGGGGAGGAGAGACCCAGTACTTC. It specifies CATSREFGGGETQYF.